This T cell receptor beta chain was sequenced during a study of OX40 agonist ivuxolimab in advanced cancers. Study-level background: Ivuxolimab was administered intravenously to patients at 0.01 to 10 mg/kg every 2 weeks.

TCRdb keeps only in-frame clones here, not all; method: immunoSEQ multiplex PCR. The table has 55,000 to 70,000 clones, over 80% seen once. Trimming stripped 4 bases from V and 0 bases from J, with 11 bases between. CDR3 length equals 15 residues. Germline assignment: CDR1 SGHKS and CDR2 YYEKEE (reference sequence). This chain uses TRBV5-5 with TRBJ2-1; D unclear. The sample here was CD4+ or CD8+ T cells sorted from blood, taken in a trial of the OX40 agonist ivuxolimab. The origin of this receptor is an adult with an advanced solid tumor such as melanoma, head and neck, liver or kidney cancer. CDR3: CASSPRASSYNEQFF. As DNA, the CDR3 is TGTGCCAGCAGCCCACGGGCGAGCTCCTACAATGAGCAGTTCTTC.